This T cell receptor (beta chain) was identified in a study of shared clonotypes between healthy human individuals. Study-level findings and limits: Sampling was confined to blood; repertoires within tissues likely differ.

Comments on this clone: What it binds is unknown. A much larger clone sits a single nucleotide away, making a read error possible. Other DNA sequences within the sample encode an identical CDR3.

CDR1 is WNHNN and CDR2 is SYGVQD in the germline V gene (reference sequence). The CDR3 has 16 amino acids. V was clipped by 0 bases and J by 8 bases; unmatched bases: 4. Deep level was the assay's run setting. Using immunoSEQ multiplex PCR, the repertoire was profiled, and TCRdb retains in-frame clones only, with some absent. Among 450,000 to 500,000 clones listed, roughly 80% were seen once. Sequenced input: PBMCs. This clonotype was obtained from a woman aged 40 to 55 in good health. Some clones in this sample may be carry-over from other donors' samples. The rearrangement uses TRBV10-1 and TRBJ2-2; TRBD1 agrees at 12 bases. CDR3 in DNA: TGCGCCAGCAGTGAGTCTCCGGGACAGGGGGCTGGGGAGCTGTTTTTT. Its protein product is CASSESPGQGAGELFF.